The 22 T cell receptor beta chains presented below share a single source sample, sequenced in a study of vaccination and CD4 T cells after COVID-19 (dated by TCRdb to between 2021 and 2024). Reading the label with the study, this specimen's treatment or condition is: approximately nine-day PBMC culture with coronavirus spike peptide pools or control peptides (ViraFEST assay). No antigens are known for them. Receptor amplification or capture employed PCR. Sequencing was performed on an Illumina iSeq 100. At the Johns Hopkins FTIC core, DNA from the cultured CD4+ T cells underwent TCR sequencing with the Oncomine TCR Beta short-read assay. TCRdb reworked the public reads: Q25 trimming with fastp, MiXCR clone assembly, productive beta chains retained. For every CDR3 protein sequence, its rows merge into one entry that carries the most common genes and DNA. This sample lists 13,000 to 15,000 distinct CDR3 sequences; about 46% were detected once. The top ten clones comprise around a sixth of the sample.

The sequenced sample consisted of cultured CD4+ T cells from blood. The receptor set was obtained from a human donor with COVID-19.

Here the CDR3 DNA reads TGTGCCACCTGGGACGTTTACTATAATTCACCCCTCCACTTT. Its translation is CATWDVYYNSPLHF. The chain combines TRBV6-1 with TRBJ1-6; a possible D gene is TRBD1 (5 bases). In germline, CDR1 is MNHNS, CDR2 SASEGT. The ends were cut back, 10 bases at V and 3 bases at J, with 13 bases in the middle. This CDR3 has 14 amino acids.

This clonotype qualifies as large. The V gene is TRBV2, the J gene TRBJ1-2; tentatively, D is TRBD1 (6 bases). Trimming cost V 7 bases and J 8 bases, with 20 bases left between them. There are 14 residues in the CDR3. The germline gives CDR1 SNHLY, CDR2 FYNNEI. CDR3 nucleotides: TGTGCCAGCACCCGCCCGGTCCCAGGGGACGGCTACACCTTC. It specifies CASTRPVPGDGYTF.

This chain links TRBV7-2 with TRBJ2-7, with 8 bases aligning to TRBD2. CDR1 and CDR2 from the germline V gene are SGHTA and FQGNSA. V was pared by 2 bases and J by 5 bases, with 5 bases of the junction left unmatched. The CDR3 runs to 14 residues. CDR3 nucleotides: TGTGCCAGCAGCTTACAAACGGGGGGGGACGAGCAGTACTTC. Translating gives CASSLQTGGDEQYF. The variable domain in full, with the rest retrieved from reference TRBV7-2 and TRBJ2-7, is GAGVSQSPSNKVTEKGKDVELRCDPISGHTALYWYRQSLGQGLEFLIYFQGNSAPDKSGLPSDRFSAERTGGSVSTLTIQRTQQEDSAVYLCASSLQTGGDEQYFGPGTRLTVT.

This clonotype was seen a few times. The chain couples TRBV30 to TRBJ1-5, with a tentative D call TRBD1 (6 bases). V lost 0 bases, J lost 7 bases, and 13 bases lay in between. In germline, CDR1 is GTSNPN, CDR2 SVGIG (reference sequence). CDR3 length: 14 residues. CDR3 amino acids: CAWSVSTGQQPQHF. The CDR3 DNA reads TGTGCCTGGAGTGTATCGACAGGCCAACAGCCCCAGCATTTT.

The sample holds a few counts of this clonotype. The gene calls are TRBV30 and TRBJ1-6; unclear D gene. CDR1 GTSNPN and CDR2 SVGIG come from the germline V gene (reference sequence). V lost 4 bases and J 6 bases, leaving 13 bases between the germline ends. There are 14 residues in the CDR3. The CDR3 DNA sequence: TGTGCCTGGAATAAAGGCTGGGGTAATTCACCCCTCCACTTT. Translating it yields CAWNKGWGNSPLHF. Together with reference TRBV30 and TRBJ1-6, the CDR3 gives the full variable domain: SQTIHQWPATLVQPVGSPLSLECTVEGTSNPNLYWYRQAAGRGLQLLFYSVGIGQISSEVPQNLSASRPQDRQFILSSKKLLLSDSGFYLCAWNKGWGNSPLHFGNGTRLTVT.

This clonotype was counted a single time. This chain uses TRBV12-3 or TRBV12-4 with TRBJ1-3; unclear D gene. V was trimmed by 0 bases and J by 9 bases, leaving 12 bases between them. The CDR3 contains 14 residues. This chain's CDR3 is CASSLASMEATIYF. The CDR3 coding sequence is TGTGCCAGCAGTTTAGCCAGCATGGAAGCCACCATATATTTT.

The chain employs TRBV21-1 and TRBJ1-5; TRBD1, as called in the table, went unchecked against the DNA. TRBV21-1 counts as a pseudogene. The CDR3 totals 17 residues. CDR3 region: CASSVSGNFLSNQPQHF. The DNA for the CDR3 is TGTGCCAGCAGCGTGTCAGGGAACTTCCTTAGCAATCAGCCCCAGCATTTT.

The chain uses TRBV16 and TRBJ1-1; D uncertain. V lost 4 bases and J 1 base, leaving 10 bases between the germline ends. The germline V gene has CDR1 KGHSY and CDR2 FQNENV. The CDR3 has 14 residues. CDR3 in amino acids: CASSPEGRNTEAFF. In DNA form, the CDR3 reads TGTGCCAGCAGCCCTGAAGGACGGAACACTGAAGCTTTCTTT.

The CDR3 loop reads CASSLYPTDTQYF. The CDR3 DNA follows: TGTGCCAGCAGTTTATACCCCACAGATACGCAGTATTTT. The chain couples TRBV27 to TRBJ2-3; D unresolved. From germline, CDR1 is MNHEY and CDR2 SMNVEV (reference sequence). Trimming took off 1 base at V and 2 bases at J, with 4 bases between the two ends. The CDR3 has 13 amino acids.

The chain couples TRBV20-1 to TRBJ2-7; D is ambiguous. CDR3 length: 15 amino acids. The germline V gene has CDR1 DFQATT and CDR2 SNEGSKA (reference sequence). With 0 bases removed from V and 0 bases from J, the gap between germline ends came to 12 bases. DNA of the CDR3: TGCAGTGCTAGAGATCTCGGCTCCAGCTCCTACGAGCAGTACTTC. Protein sequence: CSARDLGSSSYEQYF.

V usage is TRBV9 and J usage is TRBJ2-7; a weak D match, TRBD1 (6 bases). The V and J ends lost 0 bases and 5 bases respectively, with 9 bases between them. The CDR3 is made up of 13 amino acids. CDR1 is SGDLS, CDR2 YYNGEE, per germline. The CDR3: CASSVGAGDEQYF. CDR3 bases: TGTGCCAGCAGCGTAGGGGCAGGGGACGAGCAGTACTTC.

V gene TRBV7-3 combines with J gene TRBJ2-2; no definite D call. Germline assignment: CDR1 SGHTA and CDR2 FQGTGA. The CDR3 is 13 residues long. Deletions cut 2 bases from V and 11 bases from J, with 12 bases between. For the CDR3, the DNA is TGTGCCAGCAGCTTATATATGGGTGCAGAGCTGTTTTTT. This codes for CASSLYMGAELFF.

This clonotype was counted between two and nine times. The gene calls are TRBV20-1 and TRBJ2-2; 9 bases line up with TRBD1. V shed 0 bases and J 7 bases; nucleotides not matched to a gene: 9. Per germline, CDR1 DFQATT and CDR2 SNEGSKA (reference sequence). The CDR3 extends over 16 amino acids. The CDR3 region has the DNA TGCAGTGCTAGAGACTCCGGGACAGGGCAGATCGGGGAGCTGTTTTTT. It translates to CSARDSGTGQIGELFF.

The chain joins TRBV6-1 to TRBJ2-7; TRBD1 agrees at 11 bases. Germline CDR1 MNHNS, CDR2 SASEGT. The V segment lost 6 bases and the J segment 2 bases; nucleotides outside the gene matches: 0. The length of the CDR3 is 13 residues. The CDR3 spells CASRDRGPYEQYF. Here the CDR3 DNA reads TGTGCCAGCAGGGACAGGGGGCCCTACGAGCAGTACTTC.

The chain carries TRBV5-4 and TRBJ2-7, with 9 bases lining up with TRBD1. CDR3 length: 15 residues. V lost 4 bases, J lost 2 bases, and 7 bases stayed unmatched. Germline-derived CDR1 and CDR2 are SGHNT and YYREEE (reference sequence). CDR3 loop: CASSPPGTGTYEQYF. In nucleotides, the CDR3 is TGTGCCAGCAGCCCCCCCGGGACAGGGACCTACGAGCAGTACTTC.

This clonotype was seen a few times. This chain connects TRBV15 to TRBJ2-2; D possibly corresponds to TRBD1 (6 bases). V shed 1 base and J shed 6 bases, with 12 bases lying between them. CDR3 length equals 15 residues. Germline CDR1 LNHNV, CDR2 YYDKDF (reference sequence). CDR3 coding DNA: TGTGCCACCAGCAGAGGATACAGGGTGGCCGGGGAGCTGTTTTTT. Protein: CATSRGYRVAGELFF.

This clonotype was recorded a few times. The rearrangement uses TRBV6-2 or TRBV6-3 and TRBJ2-4, with 14 bases lining up with TRBD2. The junction had 5 bases not matched to a gene; V was cut back by 7 bases and J by 6 bases. CDR1 MNHEY and CDR2 SVGEGT come from the germline V gene. The CDR3 has 15 residues. The chain's CDR3 is CASNRLAGGTNIQYF. Here the CDR3 DNA reads TGTGCCAGCAACAGACTAGCGGGGGGGACAAACATTCAGTACTTC.

The chain is built from TRBV19 and TRBJ2-7; possible D gene TRBD2, 6 bases. The germline V and J ends were trimmed by 5 bases and 7 bases, with 15 bases remaining between them. In germline, CDR1 is LNHDA, CDR2 SQIVND (reference sequence). CDR3 length: 13 amino acids. CDR3 DNA sequence: TGTGCCAGTAGTCGGATGGGGGGAGAGGAGCAGTACTTC. Translation gives CASSRMGGEEQYF.

This clonotype was counted between two and nine times. J is TRBJ1-2 and V is TRBV6-2 or TRBV6-3, with 7 nucleotides matching TRBD1. The CDR3 is made up of 13 amino acids. Germline CDR1 MNHEY, CDR2 SVGEGT. The ends lost 6 bases at V and 4 bases at J; junction bases unmatched: 5. The CDR3 region is CASRGTAFYGYTF. The CDR3 DNA sequence: TGTGCCAGCAGGGGGACAGCCTTCTATGGCTACACCTTC.

This chain links TRBV9 with TRBJ2-2; D not resolved. The CDR3 has 16 amino acids. V lost 3 bases and J 2 bases, leaving 14 bases between the germline ends. CDR1 is SGDLS and CDR2 is YYNGEE in the germline V gene. DNA for the CDR3: TGTGCCAGCAGCGCCCGTGGCGGCACCAACACCGGGGAGCTGTTTTTT. Residues: CASSARGGTNTGELFF.

V is TRBV11-3 and J is TRBJ2-5; possible D gene TRBD2, 7 bases. Trimming removed 1 base at V and 2 bases at J, with 11 bases between. The CDR3 consists of 15 residues. Germline values: CDR1 SGHNT, CDR2 YENEEA. CDR3 region: CASSLAGGLQETQYF. The CDR3 bases are TGTGCCAGCAGCTTAGCGGGGGGCCTTCAAGAGACCCAGTACTTC.

V is TRBV5-3 and J is TRBJ2-5, with D tentatively TRBD1 or TRBD2 (5 bases each). TRBV5-3 is marked as an open reading frame, function uncertain. The length of the CDR3 is 16 residues. Deletions cut 8 bases from V and 1 base from J, with 21 bases between. CDR3 in DNA: TGTGCCAGCAGCGTGAGGGCAGGGCTATCCCAAGAGACCCAGTACTTC. Translating it yields CASSVRAGLSQETQYF.